These 21 T cell receptor beta chains were sequenced from one sample in a study of blood T cell repertoires in COVID-19. Generated by immunoSEQ multiplex PCR, the TCRdb table keeps only in-frame clones and is missing some. The data hold some 200,000 clones, with 86% observed a single time. What was sequenced was peripheral blood. The receptors come from a woman aged 80 or over in a cohort sampled during active or convalescent COVID-19.

J is TRBJ2-2 and V is TRBV27; 9 bases match TRBD1. Germline assignment: CDR1 MNHEY and CDR2 SMNVEV (reference sequence). CDR3 length: 16 residues. V trimming: 4 bases; J trimming: 4 bases; junction bases outside the gene matches: 7. CDR3 protein: CASSSQGARVTGELFF. In DNA, the CDR3 is TGTGCCAGCAGTTCACAGGGGGCGCGGGTCACCGGGGAGCTGTTTTTT.

This rearrangement joins TRBV18 to TRBJ1-6; 9 nucleotides agree with TRBD1. With V trimmed by 4 bases and J by 6 bases, 7 bases remained unmatched. This CDR3 comprises 16 residues. Per the germline V gene, CDR1 is KGHSH and CDR2 is LQKENI. Here the CDR3 reads CASSLSGTGINSPLHF. Written as DNA, the CDR3 is TGTGCCAGCTCACTCTCCGGGACAGGGATTAATTCACCCCTCCACTTT. The full variable domain, in which reference TRBV18 and TRBJ1-6 provide the parts outside the CDR3, is NAGVMQNPRHLVRRRGQEARLRCSPMKGHSHVYWYRQLPEEGLKFMVYLQKENIIDESGMPKERFSAEFPKEGPSILRIQQVVRGDSAAYFCASSLSGTGINSPLHFGNGTRLTVT.

The rearrangement uses TRBV10-3 and TRBJ2-7; unclear D gene. CDR1 ENHRY and CDR2 SYGVKD come from the germline V gene. The CDR3 is made up of 13 amino acids. V lost 0 bases and J lost 10, with 13 bases in between. The CDR3 spells CAISESRDSIQYV. CDR3 coding DNA: TGTGCCATCAGTGAGTCCCGTGACTCAATTCAGTACGTC.

The chain couples TRBV6-5 to TRBJ1-4, with 8 bases lining up with TRBD1. The CDR3 has 15 residues. Trimming cost V 4 bases and J 7 bases; bases outside gene matches: 8. CDR1 MNHEY and CDR2 SVGAGI come from the germline V gene. In nucleotides, the CDR3 is TGTGCCAGCAGTTCCAGACAGGGGTCGGGTGAAAAACTGTTTTTT. It encodes CASSSRQGSGEKLFF.

J is TRBJ1-5 and V is TRBV2; D unresolved. The CDR3 length is 15 residues. Deletions cut 7 bases from V and 0 bases from J, with 13 bases between. Germline V gene sequence: CDR1 SNHLY, CDR2 FYNNEI. The CDR3 DNA is TGTGCCAGCACCAGAGACACTTATAGCAATCAGCCCCAGCATTTT. It encodes CASTRDTYSNQPQHF. The full variable domain, completed using reference TRBV2 and TRBJ1-5, is EPEVTQTPSHQVTQMGQEVILRCVPISNHLYFYWYRQILGQKVEFLVSFYNNEISEKSEIFDDQFSVERPDGSNFTLKIRSTKLEDSAMYFCASTRDTYSNQPQHFGDGTRLSIL.

V is TRBV7-2 and J is TRBJ1-3; 8 positions agree with TRBD1. Looked up from germline, CDR1 is SGHTA and CDR2 is FQGNSA. The trim removed 4 bases at V and 3 bases at J, leaving 2 bases unmatched. The CDR3 is made up of 14 amino acids. CDR3 loop: CASSSGQGGNTIYF. The CDR3, as DNA: TGTGCCAGCAGCTCCGGACAGGGTGGAAACACCATATATTTT.

In nucleotides, the CDR3 is TGTGCCAGCAGCTTAGGAGGCCTCTATGGCTACACCTTC. This gives the protein CASSLGGLYGYTF. This rearrangement joins TRBV11-3 to TRBJ1-2; no clear D gene. The germline V and J ends were trimmed by 1 base and 4 bases, with 7 bases remaining between them. Germline V lookup: CDR1 SGHNT, CDR2 YENEEA. CDR3 size: 13 residues.

This rearrangement joins TRBV7-6 to TRBJ2-1; D not resolved. CDR1 SGHVS and CDR2 FNYEAQ come from the germline V gene. The CDR3 has 15 amino acids. V gave up 2 bases and J gave up 3 bases, with 11 bases separating them. Written as DNA, the CDR3 is TGTGCCAGCAGCTTACACTCCCGCGGCTACAATGAGCAGTTCTTC. It codes for CASSLHSRGYNEQFF.

CDR3 coding DNA: TGTGCCAGCAGAATACTAGACACCGGGGAGCTGTTTTTT. Protein product: CASRILDTGELFF. This chain connects TRBV3-1 (or the pseudogene TRBV3-2) to TRBJ2-2; D is possibly TRBD2 (5 bases). The CDR3 runs 13 residues. The germline V gene encodes CDR1 LGHDT and CDR2 YNNKEL (reference sequence). V was cut by 6 bases and J by 3 bases, with 8 bases left in between.

This chain joins TRBV6-1 and TRBJ1-3; D not certain. The germline CDR1 and CDR2 sequences are MNHNS and SASEGT. The CDR3 consists of 16 residues. V lost 0 bases and J lost 1, with 10 bases in between. The CDR3 coding sequence is TGTGCCAGCAGTGAAGCCGAGGGCTGGTCTGGAAACACCATATATTTT. It codes for CASSEAEGWSGNTIYF.

This clone was picked up one time. Here the CDR3 DNA reads TGTGCCAGCAGCCAATCGGACAGGGCGAGCTCCTACGAGCAGTACTTC. This translates into CASSQSDRASSYEQYF. The gene calls are TRBV3-1 (or the pseudogene TRBV3-2) and TRBJ2-7; TRBD1 agrees at 8 bases. Unmatched junction bases numbered 6, after V lost 2 bases and J lost 0 bases. Germline values: CDR1 LGHDT, CDR2 YNNKEL (reference sequence). The length of the CDR3 is 16 residues.

The genes are TRBV7-9 and TRBJ1-4; D is possibly TRBD1 (5 bases). V lost 5 bases and J lost 5, with 12 bases in between. The CDR3 is 14 residues long. Germline CDR1 SEHNR, CDR2 FQNEAQ (reference sequence). CDR3 nucleotides: TGTGCCAGCAGCGAGGGACTGTTGAATGAAAAACTGTTTTTT. It yields the protein CASSEGLLNEKLFF.

The chain combines TRBV6-2 or TRBV6-3 with TRBJ2-3, with D possibly being TRBD1 (6 bases). CDR3 size: 17 residues. Trimming stripped 3 bases from V and 1 base from J, with 17 bases between. Germline loops: CDR1 MNHEY, CDR2 SVGEGT. DNA for the CDR3: TGTGCCAGCAGTTATATCAGGGGCGTTTGGGGCACAGATACGCAGTATTTT. As protein: CASSYIRGVWGTDTQYF.

J is TRBJ1-1 and V is TRBV9, with 7 bases matching TRBD1. This CDR3 has 19 amino acids. After removal of 2 bases from V and 1 base from J, the junction contained 17 bases not matched to a gene. Germline V lookup: CDR1 SGDLS, CDR2 YYNGEE. CDR3 residues: CASSVDWKGGQIRNTEAFF. As DNA, the CDR3 is TGTGCCAGCAGCGTGGATTGGAAAGGGGGCCAGATCCGGAACACTGAAGCTTTCTTT. Full variable domain (missing parts from reference TRBV9 and TRBJ1-1): DSGVTQTPKHLITATGQRVTLRCSPRSGDLSVYWYQQSLDQGLQFLIQYYNGEERAKGNILERFSAQQFPDLHSELNLSSLELGDSALYFCASSVDWKGGQIRNTEAFFGQGTRLTVV.

This chain connects TRBV9 to TRBJ2-1; 9 bases map to TRBD2. Germline CDR1 is SGDLS and CDR2 is YYNGEE. The CDR3 loop spans 17 amino acids. V was pared by 0 bases and J by 4 bases, with 8 bases of the junction left unmatched. CDR3 region: CASSVVGSGGPYNEQFF. CDR3 nucleotides: TGTGCCAGCAGCGTAGTCGGTAGCGGGGGACCGTACAATGAGCAGTTCTTC.

The chain couples TRBV14 to TRBJ2-3; no clear D. V lost 4 bases to trimming and J lost 3 bases, with 8 bases between them. Germline-derived CDR1 and CDR2 are SGHDN and FVKESK. CDR3 size: 13 residues. The CDR3 DNA sequence: TGTGCCAGCAGCCGTCAGTTGACAGATACGCAGTATTTT. This translates into CASSRQLTDTQYF.

J is TRBJ2-1 and V is TRBV10-2; D remains ambiguous. Trimming shortened V by 6 bases and J by 8 bases, and 8 bases separated the two germline ends. This CDR3 is 11 amino acids long. Per germline, CDR1 WSHSY and CDR2 SAAADI. The CDR3 coding sequence is TGCGCCAGCAGCCCCGACTATGAGCAGTTCTTC. Encoded protein: CASSPDYEQFF.

As concerns this clone: Germline is not matched at one junction end, which may reflect a read error. The rearrangement uses TRBV20-1 and TRBJ1-1; D is possibly TRBD1 (6 bases). CDR3 length: 11 residues. CDR1 and CDR2 (germline): DFQATT, SNEGSKA (reference sequence). CDR3 in DNA: TGCAGTGGATCAAACAGGGCCTCGGAAATCTTT. Translating gives CSGSNRASEIF.

The V gene is TRBV7-8, the J gene TRBJ2-1; TRBD1 agrees at 8 bases. Germline V gives CDR1 SGHVS, CDR2 FQNEAQ. Trimming removed 5 bases from V and 4 bases from J; junction bases left unmatched: 10. The CDR3 contains 16 residues. CDR3 DNA: TGTGCCAGCAGCCAAAGACCGGGACAGGAGTACAATGAGCAGTTCTTC. It is translated as CASSQRPGQEYNEQFF.

This chain joins TRBV9 and TRBJ2-3; TRBD2 agrees at 15 bases. Germline V gives CDR1 SGDLS, CDR2 YYNGEE. V gave up 4 bases and J gave up 7 bases; unmatched junction bases: 7. This CDR3 spans 16 amino acids. The CDR3 DNA reads as TGTGCCAGCAGCCCGGGACTAGCGGGAGGTGGAAATACGCAGTATTTT. It yields the protein CASSPGLAGGGNTQYF.

In this sample, this clone turned up once. This sequence joins TRBV19 and TRBJ1-2, with D maybe TRBD1 (5 bases). This CDR3 has 18 residues. Trimming cost V 4 bases and J 5 bases, with 26 bases left between them. Looked up from germline, CDR1 is LNHDA and CDR2 is SQIVND (reference sequence). For the CDR3, the DNA is TGTGCCAGTAGTACAGCACTCTTTACCGGGACTTACTCTTATGGCTACACCTTC. It translates to CASSTALFTGTYSYGYTF.